This T cell receptor (beta chain) emerged from a study of response to subunit inactivated influenza vaccine. Notes on the study in general: The authors put forward the suggestion that each seasonal influenza vaccination may bring in only a limited number of new T cells.

Per germline, CDR1 DFQATT and CDR2 SNEGSKA (reference sequence). With V trimmed by 1 base and J by 3 bases, 4 bases remained unmatched. This CDR3 is 15 amino acids long. In TCRdb, the RT-PCR reads were re-called with MiXCR into one record per CDR3 protein. The repertoire holds 400,000 to 550,000 distinct CDR3 sequences, with about 25% as singletons. A remark on this clonotype: Its antigen is unidentified.

The TCR sequence derives from a man aged 45-65 years who received an inactivated influenza vaccine. The source material was CD4+ T cells sorted from PBMCs, sampled 4 to 6 days after vaccination. This chain connects TRBV20-1 to TRBJ2-3, with 10 bases fitting TRBD2. This chain's CDR3 is CSARASGRTTDTQYF. CDR3 DNA sequence: TGCAGTGCTAGAGCTAGCGGGAGAACGACAGATACGCAGTATTTT.